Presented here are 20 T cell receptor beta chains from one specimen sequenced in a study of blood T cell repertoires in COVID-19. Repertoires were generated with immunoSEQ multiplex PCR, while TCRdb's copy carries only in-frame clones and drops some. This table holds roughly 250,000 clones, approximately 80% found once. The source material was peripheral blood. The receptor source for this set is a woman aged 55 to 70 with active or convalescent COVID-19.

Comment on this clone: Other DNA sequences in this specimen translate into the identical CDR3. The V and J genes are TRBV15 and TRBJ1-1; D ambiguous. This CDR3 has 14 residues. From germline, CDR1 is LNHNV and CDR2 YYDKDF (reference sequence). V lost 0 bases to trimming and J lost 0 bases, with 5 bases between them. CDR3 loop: CATSRDRLNTEAFF. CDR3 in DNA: TGTGCCACCAGCAGAGACAGATTGAACACTGAAGCTTTCTTT.

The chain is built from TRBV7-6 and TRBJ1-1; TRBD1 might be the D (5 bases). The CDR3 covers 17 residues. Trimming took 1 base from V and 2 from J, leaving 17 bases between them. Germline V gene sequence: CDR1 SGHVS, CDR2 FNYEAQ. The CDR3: CASSLVGGANINTEAFF. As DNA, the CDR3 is TGTGCCAGCAGCTTAGTAGGCGGGGCTAATATTAACACTGAAGCTTTCTTT.

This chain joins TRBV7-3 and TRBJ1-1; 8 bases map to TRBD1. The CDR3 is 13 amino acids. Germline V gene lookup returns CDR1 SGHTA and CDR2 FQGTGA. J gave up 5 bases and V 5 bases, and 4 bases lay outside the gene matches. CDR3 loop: CASSRTGMTEAFF. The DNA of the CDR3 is TGTGCCAGCAGCCGGACAGGGATGACTGAAGCTTTCTTT.

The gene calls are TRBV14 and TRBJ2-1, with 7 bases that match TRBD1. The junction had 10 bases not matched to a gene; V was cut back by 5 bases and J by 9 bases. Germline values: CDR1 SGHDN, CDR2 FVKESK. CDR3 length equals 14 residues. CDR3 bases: TGTGCCAGCAGCGCCCTACAGGGGATGAGTGAGCAGTTCTTC. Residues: CASSALQGMSEQFF.

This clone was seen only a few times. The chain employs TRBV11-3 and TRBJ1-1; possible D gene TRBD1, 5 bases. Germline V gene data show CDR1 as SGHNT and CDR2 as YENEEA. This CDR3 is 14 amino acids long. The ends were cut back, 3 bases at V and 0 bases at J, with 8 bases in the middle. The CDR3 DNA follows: TGTGCCAGCAGCTTGACAGCCATGAACACTGAAGCTTTCTTT. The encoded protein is CASSLTAMNTEAFF.

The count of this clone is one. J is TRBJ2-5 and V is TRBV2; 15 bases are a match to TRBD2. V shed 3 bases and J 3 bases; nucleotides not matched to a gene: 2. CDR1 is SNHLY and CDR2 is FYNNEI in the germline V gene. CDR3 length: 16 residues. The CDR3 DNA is TGTGCCAGCAGTGATTGGACTAGCGGGGGGGAAGAGACCCAGTACTTC. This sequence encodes CASSDWTSGGEETQYF.

The CDR3 spells CASSLQANEKLFF. Written as DNA, the CDR3 is TGTGCCAGCAGTTTACAGGCGAATGAAAAACTGTTTTTT. The rearrangement uses TRBV6-5 and TRBJ1-4, with D perhaps TRBD1 (5 bases). Trimming pared 4 bases from V and 5 bases from J, leaving 8 bases between. Per the germline V gene, CDR1 is MNHEY and CDR2 is SVGAGI. This CDR3 region has 13 residues.

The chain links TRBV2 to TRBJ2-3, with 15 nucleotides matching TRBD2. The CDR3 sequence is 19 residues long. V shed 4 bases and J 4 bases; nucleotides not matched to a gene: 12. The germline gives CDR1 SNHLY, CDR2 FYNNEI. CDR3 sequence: CASSAPLGLAGGGPDTQYF. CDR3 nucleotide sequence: TGTGCCAGCAGTGCGCCCTTGGGACTAGCGGGGGGCGGGCCAGATACGCAGTATTTT. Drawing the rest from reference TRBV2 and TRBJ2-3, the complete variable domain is EPEVTQTPSHQVTQMGQEVILRCVPISNHLYFYWYRQILGQKVEFLVSFYNNEISEKSEIFDDQFSVERPDGSNFTLKIRSTKLEDSAMYFCASSAPLGLAGGGPDTQYFGPGTRLTVL.

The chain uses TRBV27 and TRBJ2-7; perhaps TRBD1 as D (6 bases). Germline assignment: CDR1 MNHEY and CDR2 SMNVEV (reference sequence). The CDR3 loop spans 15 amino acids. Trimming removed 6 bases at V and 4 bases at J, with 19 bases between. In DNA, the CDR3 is TGTGCCAGCAGCTCAGGACAGTCTCCACCTTACGAGCAGTACTTC. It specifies CASSSGQSPPYEQYF.

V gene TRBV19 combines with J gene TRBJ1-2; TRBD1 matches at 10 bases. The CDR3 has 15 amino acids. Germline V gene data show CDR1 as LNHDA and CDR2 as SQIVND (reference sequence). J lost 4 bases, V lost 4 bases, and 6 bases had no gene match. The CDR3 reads CASSTDRGQVYGYTF. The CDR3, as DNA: TGTGCCAGTAGTACCGACAGGGGGCAGGTCTATGGCTACACCTTC.

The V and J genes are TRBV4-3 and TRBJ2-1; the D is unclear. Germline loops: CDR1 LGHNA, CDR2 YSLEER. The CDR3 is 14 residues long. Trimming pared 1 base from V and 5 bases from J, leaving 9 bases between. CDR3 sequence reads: CASSQGRRHNEQFF. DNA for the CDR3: TGCGCCAGCAGCCAAGGGAGAAGGCACAATGAGCAGTTCTTC.

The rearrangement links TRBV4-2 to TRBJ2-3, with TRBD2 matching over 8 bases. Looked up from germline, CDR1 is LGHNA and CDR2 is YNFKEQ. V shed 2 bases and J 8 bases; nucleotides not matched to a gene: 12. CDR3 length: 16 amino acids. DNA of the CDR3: TGTGCCAGCAGCCAAACCGGGGGGACTAGGGGACGTACGCAGTATTTT. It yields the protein CASSQTGGTRGRTQYF.

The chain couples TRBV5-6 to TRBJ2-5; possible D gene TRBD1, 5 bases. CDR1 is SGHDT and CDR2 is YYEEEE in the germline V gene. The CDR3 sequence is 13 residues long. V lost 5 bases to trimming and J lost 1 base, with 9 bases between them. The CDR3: CASRWGSQETQYF. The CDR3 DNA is TGTGCCAGCAGGTGGGGCTCCCAAGAGACCCAGTACTTC.

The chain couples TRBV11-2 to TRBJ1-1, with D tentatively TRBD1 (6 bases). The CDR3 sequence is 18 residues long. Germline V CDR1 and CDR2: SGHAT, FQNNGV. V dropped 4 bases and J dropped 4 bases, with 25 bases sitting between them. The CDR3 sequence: CASSSVTRGLLEGTEAFF. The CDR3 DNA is TGTGCCAGCAGCTCCGTGACCAGGGGCCTACTTGAAGGCACTGAAGCTTTCTTT. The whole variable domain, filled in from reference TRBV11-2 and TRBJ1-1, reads EAGVAQSPRYKIIEKRQSVAFWCNPISGHATLYWYQQILGQGPKLLIQFQNNGVVDDSQLPKDRFSAERLKGVDSTLKIQPAKLEDSAVYLCASSSVTRGLLEGTEAFFGQGTRLTVV.

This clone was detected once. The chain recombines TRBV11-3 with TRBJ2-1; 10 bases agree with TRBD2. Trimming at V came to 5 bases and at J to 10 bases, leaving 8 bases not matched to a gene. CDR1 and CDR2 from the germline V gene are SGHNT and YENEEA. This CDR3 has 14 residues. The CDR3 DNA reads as TGTGCCAGCAGCCCCGAGCGGGGGGGGTTCGAGCAGTTCTTC. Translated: CASSPERGGFEQFF.

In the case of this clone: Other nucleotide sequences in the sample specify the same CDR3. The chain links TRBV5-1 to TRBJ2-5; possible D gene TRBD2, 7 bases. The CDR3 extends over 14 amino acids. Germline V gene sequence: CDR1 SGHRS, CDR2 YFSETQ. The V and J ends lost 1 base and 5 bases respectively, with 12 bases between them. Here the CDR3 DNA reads TGCGCCAGCAGCTTGCCGGGGGGCGGGGAGACCCAGTACTTC. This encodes CASSLPGGGETQYF. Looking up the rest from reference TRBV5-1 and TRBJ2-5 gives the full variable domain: KAGVTQTPRYLIKTRGQQVTLSCSPISGHRSVSWYQQTPGQGLQFLFEYFSETQRNKGNFPGRFSGRQFSNSRSEMNVSTLELGDSALYLCASSLPGGGETQYFGPGTRLLVL.

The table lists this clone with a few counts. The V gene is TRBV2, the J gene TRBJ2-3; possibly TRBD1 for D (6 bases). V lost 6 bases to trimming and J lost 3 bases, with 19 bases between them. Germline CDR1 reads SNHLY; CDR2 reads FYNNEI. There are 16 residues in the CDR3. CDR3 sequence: CASRQIRWGQTDTQYF. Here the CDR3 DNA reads TGTGCCAGCAGGCAAATCAGGTGGGGGCAGACAGATACGCAGTATTTT. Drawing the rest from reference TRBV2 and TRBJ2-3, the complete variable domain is EPEVTQTPSHQVTQMGQEVILRCVPISNHLYFYWYRQILGQKVEFLVSFYNNEISEKSEIFDDQFSVERPDGSNFTLKIRSTKLEDSAMYFCASRQIRWGQTDTQYFGPGTRLTVL.

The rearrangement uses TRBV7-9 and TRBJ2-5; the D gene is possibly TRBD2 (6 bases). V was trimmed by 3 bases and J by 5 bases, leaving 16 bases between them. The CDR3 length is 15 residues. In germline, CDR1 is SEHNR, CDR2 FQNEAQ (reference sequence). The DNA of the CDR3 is TGTGCCAGCAGCTTTGGTCAAGGAGGGTCGGAGACCCAGTACTTC. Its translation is CASSFGQGGSETQYF.

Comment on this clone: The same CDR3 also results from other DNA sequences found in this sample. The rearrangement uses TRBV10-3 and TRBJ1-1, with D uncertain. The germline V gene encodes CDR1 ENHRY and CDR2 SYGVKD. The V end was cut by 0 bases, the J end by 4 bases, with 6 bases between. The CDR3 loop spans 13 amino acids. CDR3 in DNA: TGTGCCATCAGTGAGTCCCGGGGCACTGAAGCTTTCTTT. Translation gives CAISESRGTEAFF.

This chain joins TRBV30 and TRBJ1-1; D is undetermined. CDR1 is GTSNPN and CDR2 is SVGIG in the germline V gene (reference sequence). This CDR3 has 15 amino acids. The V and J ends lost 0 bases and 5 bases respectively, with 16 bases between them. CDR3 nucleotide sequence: TGTGCCTGGAGTGTACTAGTCTCAGGCCGGACTGAAGCTTTCTTT. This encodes CAWSVLVSGRTEAFF.